This TCR beta chain was recovered during a study of blood T cells in healthy people across ages. Trimming left V 4 bases short and J 6 bases short, with 16 bases between. CDR1 and CDR2 (germline): MNHEY, SMNVEV (reference sequence). The CDR3 contains 15 residues. General study results and limits: Greater diversity and more naive CD4+ cells were seen in long-lived donors than in aged donors.

Comment on this clonotype: The target antigen is unknown.

A second about 7 to 12 cycle PCR used barcoded and J-beta primers. A template-switch adaptor that had 12 random nucleotides put a tag on each cDNA molecule. TCRdb re-derived calls from the 5' RACE reads in MiXCR, one entry per CDR3 protein. The repertoire holds about 640,000 distinct CDR3 sequences, with around three fifths as singletons. The TCR sequence derives from a man aged 60-69 years in good health. The sequencing sample was made of blood. J is TRBJ2-1 and V is TRBV27; maybe TRBD2 (7 bases). In DNA form, the CDR3 reads TGTGCCAGCAGTTCTAAAGGGGGGAGGGGCAATGAGCAGTTCTTC. It encodes CASSSKGGRGNEQFF.